There are a few counts of the clone carrying this T cell receptor (beta chain). These data come from a study of blood T cell repertoires in COVID-19. Study summary: Both acute and convalescent COVID-19 samples were obtained from the United States, Italy and Spain. PBMCs, B-cell-depleted T cells, or T cells were the source of the cDNA or gDNA that made up the material.

Sequencing used immunoSEQ multiplex PCR; TCRdb keeps in-frame clones, though not all of them. The table includes about 100,000 clones, just over 85% detected once. The CDR3 extends over 15 amino acids. The junction had 5 bases not matched to a gene; V was cut back by 4 bases and J by 2 bases. CDR1 and CDR2 from the germline V gene are SGHRS and YFSETQ. The chain is built from TRBV5-1 and TRBJ2-7; 11 bases align to TRBD2. The sample taken for sequencing was peripheral blood. This sequence was found in a human donor in a cohort sampled during active COVID-19. CDR3 residues: CASSDTSGSPYEQYF. CDR3 nucleotides: TGCGCCAGCAGCGACACTAGCGGGAGCCCCTACGAGCAGTACTTC.